This TCR beta chain came from a study of radiation and T cells in renal cell carcinoma. Points from the study as a whole: Dominant CDR3 motifs occupied more repertoire in irradiated than control tumors.

CDR1 and CDR2 (germline): SGHAT, FQNNGV. V gave up 1 base and J gave up 4 bases; unmatched junction bases: 4. The CDR3 is 16 residues long. This clone has a single count. Its antigen is not identified. Treatment of the sample: treatment-naive control, cytoreductive nephrectomy. TCRdb's table, derived via immunoSEQ multiplex PCR, lists solely in-frame clones and lacks some. The sample yields some 20,000 clones, over 50% seen once. The V call is TRBV11-2, the J call TRBJ2-1, with TRBD1 identical over 10 bases. The material was tumor tissue, obtained from a patient whose treatment was nephrectomy without radiotherapy. The receptor was isolated from a man aged 50 to 60 with renal cell carcinoma. CDR3 nucleotide sequence: TGTGCCAGCAGCTTAGGTGCGGACAGGGGGTACAATGAGCAGTTCTTC. Amino acid sequence: CASSLGADRGYNEQFF.